This T cell receptor (beta chain) was recovered during a study of T cell clusters in autoimmune cytopenias. Study-level background: TRB sequencing had a median approximately 53,000 reads and 2,000 to 2,500 distinct clonotypes per sample.

TRB was amplified by touch-down multiplex PCR, primer pools A and B combined. From its re-call of the multiplex PCR reads, TCRdb lists each CDR3 protein once, without DNA. The specimen's table records about 2,900 distinct CDR3 sequences. The germline gives CDR1 SQVTM, CDR2 ANQGSEA. There are 15 residues in the CDR3. TRB was amplified from around 250 ng of peripheral blood genomic DNA per sample. This clonotype ranks as large in terms of frequency. This receptor was obtained from a human donor with an autoimmune cytopenia or autoimmune hepatitis (not recorded which). This chain joins TRBV29-1 and TRBJ2-1; lacking DNA, the TRBD1 call made by TCRdb goes unchecked. Specimen: peripheral blood. CDR3 residues: CSVEPLDTSYNEQFF.